This T cell receptor (beta chain) is drawn from a study of blood T cell repertoires in COVID-19. Methods used by the authors: Nucleated cell number was recorded as an estimate derived from reference gene primer amplification. Profiled with immunoSEQ multiplex PCR; TCRdb holds only in-frame clones, not every one. V and J calls and clone size are copied from that table; D and trimming were computed from the DNA. The sample consists of about 220,000 clones, approximately 77% of them appearing once. Sample: peripheral blood. The sequence derives from a woman older than 75 with acute or convalescent COVID-19.

CDR3: CASSSGTGAGGYTF. The CDR3, as DNA: TGTGCCAGCAGCTCAGGGACAGGGGCCGGGGGCTACACCTTC. The chain employs TRBV11-3 and TRBJ1-2; 10 nucleotides align to TRBD1. The V and J ends lost 4 bases and 8 bases, in that order; junction bases with no gene match: 7. The CDR3 spans 14 residues. In germline, CDR1 is SGHNT, CDR2 YENEEA. Combining the CDR3 with reference TRBV11-3 and TRBJ1-2 gives the whole variable domain EAGVVQSPRYKIIEKKQPVAFWCNPISGHNTLYWYLQNLGQGPELLIRYENEEAVDDSQLPKDRFSAERLKGVDSTLKIQPAELGDSAVYLCASSSGTGAGGYTFGSGTRLTVV.